This T cell receptor beta chain was sequenced in a study of cytomegalovirus exposure and HLA in healthy donors. Broader study findings: Published work reported that the classifier diagnosed cytomegalovirus status with high specificity and sensitivity. Later analysis suggested links between common viral pathogens and several top significant clusters. Previously analyzed data showed that most TCR beta V segments were productive at a frequency of about 87% or about 30%. Several V segments, TRBV6-2 and TRBV6-3 among them, could not be told apart and were dropped.

PCR used 60 Vbeta primers and 13 Jbeta primers. Sequencing was performed with immunoSEQ multiplex PCR; in TCRdb, only in-frame clones are kept and a portion is missing. Counted here are roughly 160,000 clones, around 81% occurring once; the ten biggest clones make up approximately 13%. This clone was detected only a few times. Its antigen is not known. CDR3 length: 12 residues. V was cut by 6 bases and J by 5 bases, with 8 bases left in between. The germline V gene encodes CDR1 SGHVS and CDR2 FNYEAQ. The material sequenced was PBMCs. The clonotype comes from a woman aged 45-60 years in good health and CMV-seronegative. The rearrangement uses TRBV7-6 and TRBJ2-1; tentatively, D is TRBD2 (6 bases). Here the CDR3 DNA reads TGTGCCAGCAGTTGGAGGGACAATGAGCAGTTCTTC. This codes for CASSWRDNEQFF.